Below are 21 T cell receptor beta chains sequenced from a single sample in a study of beta chain features in type 1 diabetes. Expressed TCRB transcripts got sequenced, as all isolated RNA was reverse transcribed. Assay: immunoSEQ multiplex PCR; the TCRdb copy retains only in-frame clones and omits some. Among about 350,000 clones listed, roughly a fifth were seen once. Sequencing input: naive CD4+ T cells from blood. These receptor sequences come from a woman in her late teens or twenties in good health.

This chain links TRBV21-1 with TRBJ2-7; TRBD2 was called by the table and not checked on the DNA. TRBV21-1 counts as a pseudogene. The CDR3 is made up of 12 amino acids. The CDR3 spells CASSKGGHEQYF. CDR3 bases: TGTGCCAGCAGCAAAGGAGGGCACGAGCAGTACTTC.

This clone was observed a handful of times. The CDR3 reads CASSQVVGGTGGYTF. Here the CDR3 DNA reads TGTGCCAGCAGCCAAGTGGTTGGCGGGACCGGCGGCTACACCTTC. The genes are TRBV4-2 and TRBJ1-2, with D possibly being TRBD1 (5 bases). Deletions cut 1 base from V and 8 bases from J, with 17 bases between. Germline loops: CDR1 LGHNA, CDR2 YNFKEQ. This CDR3 has 15 residues.

In this sample, this clone turned up a few times. The chain has TRBV11-3 and TRBJ2-3; 16 bases agree with TRBD2. The trim removed 4 bases at V and 5 bases at J, leaving 3 bases unmatched. This CDR3 is built from 16 residues. Germline CDR1 SGHNT, CDR2 YENEEA. The CDR3 protein is CASSSGLAGGGDTQYF. CDR3 coding DNA: TGTGCCAGCAGCTCGGGACTAGCGGGAGGGGGAGATACGCAGTATTTT.

Regarding this clone: Other DNA sequences in this specimen translate into the identical CDR3. The chain employs TRBV29-1 and TRBJ1-4; D ambiguous. Looked up from germline, CDR1 is SQVTM and CDR2 is ANQGSEA. The CDR3 is 11 amino acids. V was clipped by 7 bases and J by 5 bases, with 8 bases between them. This CDR3 reads CSAATNEKLFF. The CDR3 DNA follows: TGCAGCGCTGCCACAAATGAAAAACTGTTTTTT.

This clone was seen only a few times. The chain links TRBV7-9 to TRBJ2-7; no reliable D call. Trimming removed 5 bases at V and 0 bases at J, with 5 bases between. In germline, CDR1 is SEHNR, CDR2 FQNEAQ (reference sequence). The CDR3 is 12 amino acids. The CDR3, as DNA: TGTGCCAGCAGCCTGAGCTCCTACGAGCAGTACTTC. Translation gives CASSLSSYEQYF.

V usage is TRBV5-1 and J usage is TRBJ2-1; tentatively, D is TRBD1 (6 bases). V lost 4 bases and J lost 8, with 16 bases in between. CDR1 and CDR2 from the germline V gene are SGHRS and YFSETQ. The CDR3 runs to 14 residues. The CDR3 region is CASSPRQDSDEQFF. The CDR3 DNA reads TGCGCCAGCAGCCCCAGGCAGGACAGCGATGAGCAGTTCTTC.

This clone came up a few times. The V and J genes are TRBV7-2 and TRBJ2-4; 7 positions agree with TRBD2. V was clipped by 5 bases and J by 6 bases; unmatched bases: 4. The V gene's germline CDR1 is SGHTA and CDR2 FQGNSA. This CDR3 comprises 13 residues. The CDR3, as DNA: TGTGCCAGCAGCAATTCGGGAGGAAACATTCAGTACTTC. Translating it yields CASSNSGGNIQYF. Full variable domain (missing parts from reference TRBV7-2 and TRBJ2-4): GAGVSQSPSNKVTEKGKDVELRCDPISGHTALYWYRQSLGQGLEFLIYFQGNSAPDKSGLPSDRFSAERTGGSVSTLTIQRTQQEDSAVYLCASSNSGGNIQYFGAGTRLSVL.

The genes are TRBV19 and TRBJ2-1; 9 bases are a match to TRBD2. V was clipped by 6 bases and J by 8 bases; unmatched bases: 11. The CDR3 loop spans 15 amino acids. The V gene's germline CDR1 is LNHDA and CDR2 SQIVND (reference sequence). Here the CDR3 reads CASSPGVSGGDEQFF. The CDR3 DNA reads as TGTGCCAGTAGCCCTGGGGTTAGCGGGGGAGATGAGCAGTTCTTC.

This chain uses TRBV7-9 with TRBJ2-7, with a weak D call TRBD1 (5 bases). This CDR3 region has 14 residues. Trimming shortened V by 4 bases and J by 2 bases, and 12 bases separated the two germline ends. Germline CDR1 reads SEHNR; CDR2 reads FQNEAQ (reference sequence). CDR3 region: CASSSFRGPYEQYF. The CDR3 DNA follows: TGTGCCAGCAGCTCCTTTAGGGGCCCCTACGAGCAGTACTTC.

The table lists this clone with a few counts. The chain links TRBV5-1 to TRBJ2-3, with D unclear. The CDR3 extends over 13 amino acids. The germline gives CDR1 SGHRS, CDR2 YFSETQ. Trimming removed 1 base from V and 5 bases from J, with 8 bases in between. The CDR3 here is CASSLRVVDTQYF. For the CDR3, the DNA is TGCGCCAGCAGCTTGCGGGTCGTAGATACGCAGTATTTT.

This chain connects TRBV2 to TRBJ1-4, with 8 bases that match TRBD1. Germline CDR1 SNHLY, CDR2 FYNNEI. V lost 6 bases, J lost 5 bases, and 8 bases stayed unmatched. This CDR3 region has 15 residues. The chain's CDR3 is CASRPRTGMNEKLFF. The CDR3 DNA sequence: TGTGCCAGCAGACCCCGGACAGGGATGAATGAAAAACTGTTTTTT.

This clone has only a few counts. The rearrangement joins TRBV6-5 to TRBJ2-7; TRBD2 aligns across 9 bases. CDR3 length equals 15 residues. V trimming: 4 bases; J trimming: 3 bases; junction bases outside the gene matches: 7. In germline, CDR1 is MNHEY, CDR2 SVGAGI. The CDR3 sequence: CASSSRDSGSYEQYF. DNA of the CDR3: TGTGCCAGCAGTTCCCGAGATAGCGGGAGCTACGAGCAGTACTTC.

V is TRBV29-1 and J is TRBJ2-3; 8 bases agree with TRBD1. The CDR3 covers 14 residues. In germline, CDR1 is SQVTM, CDR2 ANQGSEA. Trimming removed 5 bases from V and 3 bases from J; junction bases left unmatched: 7. The CDR3 coding sequence is TGCAGCGTTAGGGACAGGTGGCAGACAGATACGCAGTATTTT. Protein product: CSVRDRWQTDTQYF.

This rearrangement joins TRBV9 to TRBJ1-4; 8 bases are shared with TRBD1. The CDR3 contains 13 residues. Germline V gene data show CDR1 as SGDLS and CDR2 as YYNGEE. The V and J ends lost 3 bases and 8 bases, in that order; junction bases with no gene match: 3. This CDR3 reads CASSGQGTEKLFF. For the CDR3, the DNA is TGTGCCAGCAGCGGACAGGGGACGGAAAAACTGTTTTTT.

The chain carries TRBV27 and TRBJ2-7; TRBD1 is a possible D gene (7 bases). CDR1 is MNHEY and CDR2 is SMNVEV in the germline V gene (reference sequence). The CDR3 totals 14 residues. V was cut by 6 bases and J by 2 bases, with 14 bases left in between. The CDR3: CASRPQGRTYEQYF. As DNA, the CDR3 is TGTGCCAGCAGACCACAGGGGAGGACCTACGAGCAGTACTTC.

This clone was counted a few times. Other DNA variants within this sample encode the same CDR3. This sequence joins TRBV7-2 and TRBJ2-1, with 9 nucleotides matching TRBD1. Germline V gene lookup returns CDR1 SGHTA and CDR2 FQGNSA. There are 15 residues in the CDR3. V lost 6 bases, J lost 0 bases, and 3 bases stayed unmatched. The CDR3 DNA sequence: TGTGCCAGCAGTTCGGACAGGGGCTCCTACAATGAGCAGTTCTTC. This encodes CASSSDRGSYNEQFF. Full variable domain (missing parts from reference TRBV7-2 and TRBJ2-1): GAGVSQSPSNKVTEKGKDVELRCDPISGHTALYWYRQSLGQGLEFLIYFQGNSAPDKSGLPSDRFSAERTGGSVSTLTIQRTQQEDSAVYLCASSSDRGSYNEQFFGPGTRLTVL.

This clone has more than one count but fewer than ten. The genes are TRBV18 and TRBJ2-7; 8 bases are shared with TRBD1. Per germline, CDR1 KGHSH and CDR2 LQKENI. After removal of 5 bases from V and 7 bases from J, the junction contained 7 bases not matched to a gene. CDR3 length: 13 amino acids. In DNA, the CDR3 is TGTGCCAGCTCATCACAACAGGGGGGAGAGCAGTACTTC. Encoded protein: CASSSQQGGEQYF.

The rearrangement uses TRBV29-1 and TRBJ2-1, with 8 bases lining up with TRBD2. The V and J ends lost 3 bases and 8 bases, in that order; junction bases with no gene match: 15. CDR1 is SQVTM, CDR2 ANQGSEA, per germline. The CDR3 runs 16 residues. The CDR3 loop reads CSVEQREQTFIHEQFF. The CDR3 nucleotides read TGCAGCGTTGAGCAGCGGGAGCAAACCTTTATCCATGAGCAGTTCTTC.

This clone has only a few counts. The chain employs TRBV18 and TRBJ1-1; 7 positions agree with TRBD1. V lost 4 bases to trimming and J lost 2 bases; unmatched junction nucleotides: 10. The CDR3 extends over 16 amino acids. CDR1 and CDR2 from the germline V gene are KGHSH and LQKENI. In nucleotides, the CDR3 is TGTGCCAGCTCACTCCGAGTCGGGACAGTCAACACTGAAGCTTTCTTT. It is translated as CASSLRVGTVNTEAFF.

The rearrangement joins TRBV4-1 to TRBJ2-4, with 11 bases lining up with TRBD2. CDR3 length equals 19 residues. Trimming cost V 1 base and J 8 bases; bases outside gene matches: 16. Germline CDR1 reads MGHRA; CDR2 reads YSYEKL. The CDR3 loop is CASSQGSGNSGRAGYIQYF. DNA for the CDR3: TGCGCCAGCAGCCAAGGGAGTGGTAATAGCGGGAGGGCGGGTTACATTCAGTACTTC.

This clone was seen once. In nucleotides, the CDR3 is TGCAGTGCTAGAGATTCCGGTGAGCAGTTCTTC. Translating gives CSARDSGEQFF. This chain links TRBV20-1 with TRBJ2-1; D uncertain. From germline, CDR1 is DFQATT and CDR2 SNEGSKA (reference sequence). Trimming shortened V by 0 bases and J by 9 bases, and 6 bases separated the two germline ends. The CDR3 has 11 amino acids.